The rows below give T cell receptor beta chains drawn from one sample of a study of cytomegalovirus exposure and HLA in healthy donors. TCRdb keeps only in-frame clones here, not all; method: immunoSEQ multiplex PCR. The sample holds approximately 120,000 clones, around three quarters seen once. Source material: PBMCs. The origin of the receptors is a middle-aged woman in good health and CMV-seropositive. Both conserved end residues are part of each CDR3. Rows give clone size only sometimes, using once, few, many, or a class for an expanded clone.

NA | TRBV2 | CASSLKGTGSGNTIYF
NA | TRBV30 | CAWARVRQLNTEAFF
NA | TRBV6-5 | CASSYGGAGDSDTQYF
NA | TRBV5-1 | CASSLGDHLTDTQYF
NA | TRBV30 | CAWSAGQMNTEAFF
NA | TRBV28 | CASSQRRTGGHEQYF
few | TRBV11-3 | CASSPTGGMGGEQFF
NA | TRBV2 | CALRMRGRNTEAFF
NA | TRBV4-1 | CASSPNDRAGAEAFF
NA | TRBV5-1 | CASSLDPKGVEQKYF
NA | TRBV28 | CASSSSYQPQHF
once | TRBV28 | CASSFIKGSGTSGIGELFF
few | TRBV19 | CASNRQGSSEKLFF
NA | TRBV6-4 | CASSKEMNTEAFF
NA | TRBV2 | CASSETGGNYGYTF
few | TRBV30 | CAWSVWQGARGTEAFF